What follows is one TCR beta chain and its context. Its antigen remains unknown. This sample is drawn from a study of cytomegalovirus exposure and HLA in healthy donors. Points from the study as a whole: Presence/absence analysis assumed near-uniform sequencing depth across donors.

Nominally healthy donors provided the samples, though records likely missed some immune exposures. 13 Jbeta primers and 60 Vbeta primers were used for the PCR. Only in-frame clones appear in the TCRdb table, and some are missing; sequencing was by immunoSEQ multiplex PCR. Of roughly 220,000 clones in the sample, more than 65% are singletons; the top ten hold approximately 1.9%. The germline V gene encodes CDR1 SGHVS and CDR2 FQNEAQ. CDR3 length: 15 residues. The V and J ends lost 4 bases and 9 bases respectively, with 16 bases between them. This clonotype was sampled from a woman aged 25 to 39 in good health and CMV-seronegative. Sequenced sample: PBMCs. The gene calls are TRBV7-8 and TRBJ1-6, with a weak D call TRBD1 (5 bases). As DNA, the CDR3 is TGTGCCAGCAGCTCTCCAGGGTTTGCAGGTTCACCCCTCCACTTT. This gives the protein CASSSPGFAGSPLHF.